A selection of T cell receptor beta chains follows, all from one sample in a study of identical twins. MiXCR, run by TCRdb on the 5' RACE reads, gives a single entry per CDR3 protein. The table shows nearly 650,000 distinct CDR3 sequences, with about 7.1% occurring only once. These sequences were also reported in another study, on yellow fever vaccine responses in identical twins.

Sequences were obtained from PBMCs. Every receptor here comes from a woman aged 18-29 years in good health. Both conserved end residues are part of each CDR3. The D gene is left open where the match is weak. Only part of the rows carry a size: once, few, many, or a class if the clone is expanded.

V	length	J	D	size	DNA	CDR3
TRBV20-1	14	TRBJ1-1	.	few	TGCAGTGCTAGGACAGGAGCTCTAAAGGTTGAAGCTTTCTTT	CSARTGALKVEAFF
TRBV2	13	TRBJ1-2	.	.	TGTGCCAGCAGTGAAGAGGCAGGCTATGGCTACACCTTC	CASSEEAGYGYTF
TRBV28	16	TRBJ2-6	.	few	TGTGCCAGCAGTTTAGGCCAGATCTCTGGGGCCAACGTCCTGACTTTC	CASSLGQISGANVLTF
TRBV28	16	TRBJ2-5	TRBD2	.	TGTGCCAGCAGTATAGGACTAGCGGGATTAATGGAGACCCAGTACTTC	CASSIGLAGLMETQYF
TRBV27	17	TRBJ2-3	TRBD1	.	TGTGCCAGCAGTTCCCATCCAGGGGGCGCGGGCACAGATGCGCAGTATTTT	CASSSHPGGAGTDAQYF
TRBV5-1	14	TRBJ2-7	TRBD1	many	TGCGCCAGCAGCGGGACAGGTGGATCCTACGAGCAGTACTTC	CASSGTGGSYEQYF
TRBV5-6	16	TRBJ1-6	.	few	TGTGCCAGCAGTGCGACGAGTAGCTCCTATAATTCACCCCTCCACTTT	CASSATSSSYNSPLHF
TRBV3-1	11	TRBJ2-3	.	few	TGTGCCACAAAGGGGACAGATACGCAGTATTTT	CATKGTDTQYF
TRBV27	14	TRBJ2-7	TRBD1	.	TGTGCCAGCAGTTTTCGGGACAGGGGTGTCGAGCAGTACTTC	CASSFRDRGVEQYF
TRBV12-3/TRBV12-4	14	TRBJ1-1	TRBD1	many	TGTGCCAGCAGTCAGGGGGCAGTGGACACTGAAGCTTTCTTT	CASSQGAVDTEAFF
TRBV20-1	11	TRBJ2-7	TRBD1	.	TGCAGTGTACAGGGGCACTACGAGCAGTACTTC	CSVQGHYEQYF
TRBV6-5	14	TRBJ1-1	.	many	TGTGCCAGCAGTTACTCGGAACGAAAGATTGAAGCTTTCTTT	CASSYSERKIEAFF
TRBV12-3/TRBV12-4	13	TRBJ1-5	.	many	TGTGCCAGCAGTTTAAAGCAGAATCAGCCCCAGCATTTT	CASSLKQNQPQHF
TRBV20-1	11	TRBJ2-7	.	.	TGCAGTGCTAGGGCCGGTTACGAGCAGTACTTC	CSARAGYEQYF
TRBV15	16	TRBJ2-1	TRBD2	.	TGTGCCACCAGCAGAGAATGGGCGGGAGGTCTTAATGAGCAGTTCTTC	CATSREWAGGLNEQFF
TRBV7-9	13	TRBJ2-3	.	many	TGTGCCAGCAGCTTGGAAGGGGGGGGTACGCAGTATTTT	CASSLEGGGTQYF
TRBV12-3/TRBV12-4	15	TRBJ2-1	TRBD1	many	TGTGCCAGCAGTTTCTGGACAGGGGGCAAGGATGAGCAGTTCTTC	CASSFWTGGKDEQFF
TRBV5-6	15	TRBJ2-2	.	.	TGTGCCAGAATGGGCGACAGGACGAACACCGGGGAGCTGTTTTTT	CARMGDRTNTGELFF
TRBV20-1	15	TRBJ2-5	.	few	TGCAGTGCCCACAGAGGGGAGGCCCTCGTGGAGACCCAGTACTTC	CSAHRGEALVETQYF